This T cell receptor beta chain was captured in a study of chemoradiotherapy in HPV16-positive cancers. Study-wide background: Two HPV16-positive patients' cells yielded candidate HPV-specific clones and common motifs.

Findings and limits, study-wide: Only two HPV16-positive patients supplied the functional HPV-specificity definition. Candidate HPV-specific clones and E7-related TCR motifs grew in tumor during treatment.

The CDR3 totals 16 residues. Trimming left V 2 bases short and J 3 bases short, with 17 bases between. The germline gives CDR1 SGDLS, CDR2 YYNGEE. In the case of this clone: No antigen is known for it.

Repertoires were generated with immunoSEQ multiplex PCR, while TCRdb's copy carries only in-frame clones and drops some. The table lists roughly 20,000 clones, roughly 84% of them singletons. The receptor's source is a human donor with HPV-associated anogenital cancer. The specimen was blood, collected from a patient who underwent chemoradiotherapy. The chain employs TRBV9 and TRBJ1-1, with unresolved D. CDR3 in amino acids: CASSVGLPTPDTEAFF. In nucleotides, the CDR3 is TGTGCCAGCAGCGTCGGACTTCCAACGCCCGACACTGAAGCTTTCTTT.